Described below is a single T cell receptor beta chain sequence and its context. Antigen specificity is unknown. This CDR3 spans 15 amino acids. Looked up from germline, CDR1 is SGHTA and CDR2 is FQGNSA. J was trimmed by 4 bases and V by 7 bases; bases with no gene match: 8. The assay was immunoSEQ multiplex PCR, and TCRdb's table has in-frame clones only and misses some. The repertoire consists of some 45,000 clones, with 82% occurring once and the leading ten covering roughly 20%. This entry is derived from a study of OX40 agonist ivuxolimab in advanced cancers. At the level of the study: Therapy given before enrollment (anti-PD-1, anti-PD-L1 or anti-CTLA-4) was allowed, and around 40% had some. Overall study results and limits: Blood T cells, both CD4+ and CD8+, expanded clonally by week 6 at 0.1 to 3.0 mg/kg. CD8+ T cells averaged more expanded clones than CD4+.

Individuals having autoimmune disease history or systemic immunosuppression were not enrolled. The specimen was CD4+ or CD8+ T cells sorted from blood, collected in a trial of the OX40 agonist ivuxolimab. The rearrangement links TRBV7-2 to TRBJ1-1, with TRBD1 matching over 11 bases. The source of this sequence is an adult with an advanced solid tumor such as melanoma, head and neck, liver or kidney cancer. CDR3 sequence reads: CASTVAGTGGTEAFF. The CDR3 DNA reads TGTGCCAGCACCGTAGCCGGGACAGGGGGCACTGAAGCTTTCTTT.